The 20 T cell receptor beta chains given below trace back to one sample, sequenced in a study of cytomegalovirus exposure and HLA in healthy donors. Profiling relied on immunoSEQ multiplex PCR, and the TCRdb table lists in-frame clones only, not all of them. The table records 230,000 or so clones, about 91% of them present only once. The sequencing sample was made of PBMCs. The receptors derive from a woman aged 18-29 years in good health and CMV-seronegative.

The V gene is TRBV15, the J gene TRBJ1-1; the D is unclear. The CDR3 is 12 amino acids. The germline CDR1 and CDR2 sequences are LNHNV and YYDKDF (reference sequence). V was clipped by 2 bases and J by 1 base, with 2 bases between them. DNA for the CDR3: TGTGCCACCAGCAGACAGAACACTGAAGCTTTCTTT. Translating it yields CATSRQNTEAFF.

The chain links TRBV30 to TRBJ2-2, with TRBD1 matching over 12 bases. Germline values: CDR1 GTSNPN, CDR2 SVGIG (reference sequence). CDR3 size: 18 residues. Unmatched junction bases numbered 10, after V lost 5 bases and J lost 0 bases. The CDR3 DNA follows: TGTGCCTGGGCACGCCGGGACAGGGGGCGAGCGAACACCGGGGAGCTGTTTTTT. It translates to CAWARRDRGRANTGELFF.

V usage is TRBV9 and J usage is TRBJ2-3; no clear D gene. CDR3 length: 15 residues. With 2 bases removed from V and 0 bases from J, the gap between germline ends came to 10 bases. Germline CDR1 is SGDLS and CDR2 is YYNGEE. CDR3 sequence (DNA): TGTGCCAGCAGCGTCTCCAGTTCTAGCACAGATACGCAGTATTTT. Residues: CASSVSSSSTDTQYF.

The gene calls are TRBV5-1 and TRBJ1-3, with D maybe TRBD1 (6 bases). Trimming took off 3 bases at V and 0 bases at J, with 10 bases between the two ends. The CDR3 has 15 residues. Germline CDR1 SGHRS, CDR2 YFSETQ. The DNA of the CDR3 is TGCGCCAGCAGCTATGAACAGGGCTCTGGAAACACCATATATTTT. Residues: CASSYEQGSGNTIYF.

The rearrangement joins TRBV6-6 to TRBJ2-5; D remains ambiguous. V was cut by 7 bases and J by 4 bases, with 19 bases left in between. The length of the CDR3 is 15 residues. Germline loops: CDR1 MNHNY, CDR2 SVGAGI (reference sequence). DNA for the CDR3: TGTGCCAGCACCCCCGAGGCCGGTCGGGTAGAGACCCAGTACTTC. Its protein product is CASTPEAGRVETQYF.

This chain uses TRBV9 with TRBJ2-7; perhaps TRBD2 as D (6 bases). Trimming left V 3 bases short and J 3 bases short, with 16 bases between. The CDR3 runs 15 residues. Germline CDR1 and CDR2: SGDLS and YYNGEE. CDR3 region: CASSDGGGVNYEQYF. DNA of the CDR3: TGTGCCAGCAGCGACGGTGGCGGGGTAAACTACGAGCAGTACTTC.

V usage is TRBV27 and J usage is TRBJ2-3; D might be TRBD1 (6 bases). CDR3 length equals 14 residues. Germline V gene sequence: CDR1 MNHEY, CDR2 SMNVEV (reference sequence). Trimming left V 5 bases short and J 4 bases short, with 13 bases between. CDR3 sequence (DNA): TGTGCCAGCAGTAAACAAACAGGGTCAGATACGCAGTATTTT. Protein product: CASSKQTGSDTQYF.

The gene calls are TRBV7-2 and TRBJ1-2, with 8 bases matching TRBD1. J was trimmed by 0 bases and V by 8 bases; bases with no gene match: 8. The CDR3 is 15 residues long. In germline, CDR1 is SGHTA, CDR2 FQGNSA. The CDR3 here is CASASTGVANYGYTF. As DNA, the CDR3 is TGTGCCAGCGCATCGACAGGGGTGGCTAACTATGGCTACACCTTC. Variable domain in full (rest from reference TRBV7-2 and TRBJ1-2): GAGVSQSPSNKVTEKGKDVELRCDPISGHTALYWYRQSLGQGLEFLIYFQGNSAPDKSGLPSDRFSAERTGGSVSTLTIQRTQQEDSAVYLCASASTGVANYGYTFGSGTRLTVV.

This sequence joins TRBV7-3 and TRBJ2-2, with TRBD1 identical over 7 bases. Trimming at V came to 5 bases and at J to 6 bases, leaving 9 bases not matched to a gene. Germline V gene data show CDR1 as SGHTA and CDR2 as FQGTGA. The CDR3 is 15 amino acids. The CDR3 loop reads CASSKTGNWPGELFF. The CDR3, as DNA: TGTGCCAGCAGCAAGACAGGGAACTGGCCCGGGGAGCTGTTTTTT.

This chain connects TRBV28 to TRBJ2-5, with TRBD1 matching over 8 bases. The CDR3 has 14 amino acids. Germline trimming cut 10 bases from V and 9 bases from J; bases unmatched to any gene: 16. The germline V gene has CDR1 MDHEN and CDR2 SYDVKM. CDR3 region: CATLSPDRVWAQYF. For the CDR3, the DNA is TGTGCCACCCTATCCCCGGACAGGGTTTGGGCCCAGTACTTC.

As regards this clone: Other nucleotide sequences from this sample produce the same CDR3. The V and J genes are TRBV7-2 and TRBJ2-1, with D possibly matching TRBD1 (5 bases). The CDR3 has 13 amino acids. The V and J ends lost 1 base and 4 bases respectively, with 5 bases between them. CDR1 is SGHTA and CDR2 is FQGNSA in the germline V gene. For the CDR3, the DNA is TGTGCCAGCAGCTTAGGACAGTACAATGAGCAGTTCTTC. Translation: CASSLGQYNEQFF.

The chain carries TRBV5-4 and TRBJ1-1; a weak D match, TRBD1 (6 bases). V dropped 7 bases and J dropped 0 bases, with 16 bases sitting between them. The CDR3 runs to 15 residues. From germline, CDR1 is SGHNT and CDR2 YYREEE (reference sequence). CDR3 nucleotide sequence: TGTGCCAGCTGGGAGGGACACCCTATGAACACTGAAGCTTTCTTT. Encoded protein: CASWEGHPMNTEAFF.

DNA for the CDR3: TGTGCCAGCAGCGTATCAGCGGGAGAATACCTCACCTACGAGCAGTACTTC. Its protein is CASSVSAGEYLTYEQYF. The gene calls are TRBV9 and TRBJ2-7, with 8 positions matching TRBD2. CDR1 SGDLS and CDR2 YYNGEE come from the germline V gene. Losses at the gene ends were 1 base for V and 2 bases for J; bases not matched to a gene: 11. The CDR3 has 17 amino acids.

This chain uses TRBV27 with TRBJ2-4; D ambiguous. Trimming took 2 bases from V and 9 from J, leaving 14 bases between them. Looked up from germline, CDR1 is MNHEY and CDR2 is SMNVEV (reference sequence). The CDR3 is 14 residues long. Written as DNA, the CDR3 is TGTGCCAGCAGTTTAATCGGCGGTCCTTTCATTCAGTACTTC. The encoded protein is CASSLIGGPFIQYF.

The CDR3 region is CASSLGTGDPVGYTF. CDR3 coding DNA: TGTGCCAGCAGCTTAGGGACAGGGGACCCGGTTGGCTACACCTTC. The chain recombines TRBV7-9 with TRBJ1-2; 9 bases are shared with TRBD1. The CDR3 loop spans 15 amino acids. V lost 1 base, J lost 7 bases, and 7 bases stayed unmatched. The germline CDR1 and CDR2 sequences are SEHNR and FQNEAQ (reference sequence). The full variable domain, rest sourced from reference TRBV7-9 and TRBJ1-2, is DTGVSQNPRHKITKRGQNVTFRCDPISEHNRLYWYRQTLGQGPEFLTYFQNEAQLEKSRLLSDRFSAERPKGSFSTLEIQRTEQGDSAMYLCASSLGTGDPVGYTFGSGTRLTVV.

This sequence joins TRBV15 and TRBJ2-7; 9 bases are shared with TRBD1. The CDR3 covers 19 residues. Germline CDR1 is LNHNV and CDR2 is YYDKDF (reference sequence). Trimming removed 5 bases from V and 5 bases from J; junction bases left unmatched: 22. CDR3 sequence: CATSGKRTGQGPRGDEQYF. DNA of the CDR3: TGTGCCACCAGCGGGAAACGAACGGGACAGGGCCCAAGGGGGGACGAGCAGTACTTC.

About this clone: The sample carries other DNA sequences with the same CDR3. The V and J genes are TRBV30 and TRBJ2-5; D gene ambiguous. CDR1 GTSNPN and CDR2 SVGIG come from the germline V gene (reference sequence). Trimming removed 0 bases from V and 4 bases from J, with 6 bases in between. The CDR3 consists of 12 residues. CDR3 sequence (DNA): TGTGCCTGGAGTGTACGAGGAGAGACCCAGTACTTC. It yields the protein CAWSVRGETQYF.

The chain joins TRBV28 to TRBJ2-1; 13 bases align to TRBD2. Germline lookup yields CDR1 MDHEN and CDR2 SYDVKM. CDR3 length equals 15 residues. Trimming at V came to 6 bases and at J to 6 bases, leaving 5 bases not matched to a gene. CDR3 protein: CASRTGTSGINEQFF. DNA of the CDR3: TGTGCCAGCAGGACCGGGACTAGCGGGATCAATGAGCAGTTCTTC.

V usage is TRBV9 and J usage is TRBJ2-1, with D unclear. This CDR3 is built from 16 residues. Trimming removed 2 bases from V and 2 bases from J, with 14 bases in between. Looked up from germline, CDR1 is SGDLS and CDR2 is YYNGEE. Here the CDR3 DNA reads TGTGCCAGCAGCGTGGCCGCTGATCGGGCCTACAATGAGCAGTTCTTC. It yields the protein CASSVAADRAYNEQFF. Full variable domain (rest looked up from reference TRBV9 and TRBJ2-1): DSGVTQTPKHLITATGQRVTLRCSPRSGDLSVYWYQQSLDQGLQFLIQYYNGEERAKGNILERFSAQQFPDLHSELNLSSLELGDSALYFCASSVAADRAYNEQFFGPGTRLTVL.

This clone came up a few times. The genes are TRBV19 and TRBJ2-7; 10 bases are a match to TRBD2. The CDR3 has 15 residues. V gave up 1 base and J gave up 2 bases; unmatched junction bases: 2. Germline lookup yields CDR1 LNHDA and CDR2 SQIVND (reference sequence). CDR3 sequence reads: CASSIGLAGPYEQYF. The CDR3 DNA sequence: TGTGCCAGTAGTATAGGACTAGCGGGCCCCTACGAGCAGTACTTC.